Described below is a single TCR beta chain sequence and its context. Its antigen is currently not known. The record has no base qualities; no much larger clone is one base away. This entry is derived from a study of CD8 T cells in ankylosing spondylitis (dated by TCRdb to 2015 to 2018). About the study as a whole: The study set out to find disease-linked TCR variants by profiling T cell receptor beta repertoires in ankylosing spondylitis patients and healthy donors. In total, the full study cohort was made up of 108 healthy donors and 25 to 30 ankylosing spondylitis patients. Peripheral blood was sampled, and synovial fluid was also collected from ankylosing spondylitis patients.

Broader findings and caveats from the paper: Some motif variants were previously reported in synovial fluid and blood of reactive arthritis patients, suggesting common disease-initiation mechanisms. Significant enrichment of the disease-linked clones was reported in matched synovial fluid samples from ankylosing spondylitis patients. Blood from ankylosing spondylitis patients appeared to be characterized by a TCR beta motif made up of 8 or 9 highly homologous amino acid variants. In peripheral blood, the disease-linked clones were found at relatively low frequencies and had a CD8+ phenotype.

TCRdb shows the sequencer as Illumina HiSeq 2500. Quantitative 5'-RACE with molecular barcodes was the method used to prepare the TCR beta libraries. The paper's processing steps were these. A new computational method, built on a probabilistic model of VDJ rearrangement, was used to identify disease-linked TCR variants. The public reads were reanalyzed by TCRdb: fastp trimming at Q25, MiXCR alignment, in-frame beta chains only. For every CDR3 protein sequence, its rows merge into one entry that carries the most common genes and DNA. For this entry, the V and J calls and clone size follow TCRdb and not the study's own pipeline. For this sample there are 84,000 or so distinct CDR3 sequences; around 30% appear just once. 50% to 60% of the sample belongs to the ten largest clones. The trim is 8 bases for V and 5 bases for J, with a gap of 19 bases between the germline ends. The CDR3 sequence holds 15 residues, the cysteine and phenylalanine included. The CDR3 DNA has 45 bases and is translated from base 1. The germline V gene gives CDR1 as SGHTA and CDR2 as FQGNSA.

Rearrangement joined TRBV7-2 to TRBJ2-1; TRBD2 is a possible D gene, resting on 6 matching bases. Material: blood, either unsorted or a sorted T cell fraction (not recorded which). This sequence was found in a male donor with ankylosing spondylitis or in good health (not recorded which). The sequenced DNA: TGTGCCAGCTATAGGGGAGGTAGTTCCAACAATGAGCAGTTCTTC. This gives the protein CASYRGGSSNNEQFF.